At least ten counts were recorded for the clone carrying this TCR beta chain. The sample is drawn from a study of CD8 T cells in ankylosing spondylitis. This CDR3 has 14 amino acids. V shed 4 bases and J shed 4 bases, with 14 bases lying between them. Germline CDR1 is SGDLS and CDR2 is YYNGEE. TCRdb reprocessed the 5' RACE reads via MiXCR and lists one record per CDR3 protein. The data contain approximately 42,000 distinct CDR3 sequences, 3.5% to 4% of them seen just once; the ten biggest clones take up 3% to 4%. The rearrangement links TRBV9 to TRBJ1-1, with unresolved D. The receptor's source is a female donor with ankylosing spondylitis or in good health (not recorded which). Sequenced input: blood, either unsorted or a sorted T cell fraction (not recorded which). CDR3 sequence reads: CASSPVWVGTEAFF. CDR3 nucleotides: TGTGCCAGCAGCCCCGTCTGGGTTGGCACTGAAGCTTTCTTT. Complete variable domain (other parts from reference TRBV9 and TRBJ1-1): DSGVTQTPKHLITATGQRVTLRCSPRSGDLSVYWYQQSLDQGLQFLIQYYNGEERAKGNILERFSAQQFPDLHSELNLSSLELGDSALYFCASSPVWVGTEAFFGQGTRLTVV.